These 29 T cell receptor beta chains originate from one sample sequenced in a study of graft-versus-host responses after intestinal transplantation. Their antigen targets remain unknown. Clones were read by immunoSEQ multiplex PCR, and TCRdb kept only the in-frame ones, dropping some. The table includes tens of thousands of clones, 90% detected once. The sample here was unstimulated CD4+ T cells sorted from spleen or lymph node cells, taken before intestinal transplant. The receptors derive from a human donor who received an intestinal transplant.

This clone was found once. The V and J genes are TRBV19 and TRBJ2-3; TRBD2 agrees at 11 bases. Germline CDR1 and CDR2: LNHDA and SQIVND (reference sequence). The CDR3 contains 14 residues. The V and J ends lost 10 bases and 6 bases, in that order; junction bases with no gene match: 9. CDR3 residues: CATGTSGGADTQYF. CDR3 coding DNA: TGTGCCACCGGTACTAGCGGGGGCGCCGATACGCAGTATTTT. Supplemented by reference TRBV19 and TRBJ2-3, the full variable domain reads DGGITQSPKYLFRKEGQNVTLSCEQNLNHDAMYWYRQDPGQGLRLIYYSQIVNDFQKGDIAEGYSVSREKKESFPLTVTSAQKNPTAFYLCATGTSGGADTQYFGPGTRLTVL.

This clone was seen a single time. This chain uses TRBV5-1 with TRBJ2-3, with TRBD2 identical over 14 bases. CDR3 length equals 15 residues. CDR1 and CDR2 from the germline V gene are SGHRS and YFSETQ. J was trimmed by 5 bases and V by 2 bases; bases with no gene match: 1. This CDR3 is CASSFGLAGGDTQYF. DNA of the CDR3: TGCGCCAGCAGCTTCGGACTAGCGGGGGGAGATACGCAGTATTTT.

This clone was recorded once. The chain recombines TRBV4-2 with TRBJ2-3; 11 nucleotides match TRBD2. This CDR3 region has 15 residues. Unmatched junction bases numbered 2, after V lost 2 bases and J lost 4 bases. The germline gives CDR1 LGHNA, CDR2 YNFKEQ. In DNA form, the CDR3 reads TGTGCCAGCAGCCAACTAGCGGGGGGAGCAGATACGCAGTATTTT. It is translated as CASSQLAGGADTQYF.

The rearrangement joins TRBV29-1 to TRBJ1-1; TRBD1 matches at 9 bases. In germline, CDR1 is SQVTM, CDR2 ANQGSEA. V was clipped by 3 bases and J by 8 bases; unmatched bases: 4. The CDR3 runs to 12 residues. In DNA, the CDR3 is TGCAGCGTTGACACACAGGGGGCAGAAGCTTTCTTT. It encodes CSVDTQGAEAFF.

The chain carries TRBV6-6 and TRBJ1-6; D remains ambiguous. The CDR3 is made up of 13 amino acids. CDR1 is MNHNY, CDR2 SVGAGI, per germline (reference sequence). V lost 6 bases, J lost 14 bases, and 17 bases lay in between. CDR3 DNA: TGTGCCAGCAGCCCCCCGAGGCCCGTAGCCCTCCACTTT. Encoded protein: CASSPPRPVALHF.

This chain joins TRBV9 and TRBJ2-1; 7 nucleotides agree with TRBD2. CDR1 is SGDLS, CDR2 YYNGEE, per germline. Losses at the gene ends were 8 bases for V and 6 bases for J; bases not matched to a gene: 11. This CDR3 contains 14 residues. The CDR3 DNA is TGTGCCAGTTCGGATCCCCGGGGGGTCAATGAGCAGTTCTTC. The encoded protein is CASSDPRGVNEQFF.

The rearrangement joins TRBV12-5 to TRBJ1-2, with a weak D call TRBD1 (6 bases). V was shortened by 0 bases and J by 8 bases, with 19 bases between the two germline ends. Germline values: CDR1 LGHNT, CDR2 FRNRAP. This CDR3 region has 16 residues. The CDR3 region has the DNA TGTGCTAGTGGTTTGGTCCCGGGACATCTGGTTTGGGGCTACACCTTC. Translation gives CASGLVPGHLVWGYTF.

The chain is built from TRBV5-6 and TRBJ1-1, with D maybe TRBD1 (6 bases). Trimming removed 4 bases from V and 10 bases from J, with 14 bases in between. Germline values: CDR1 SGHDT, CDR2 YYEEEE. CDR3 length: 12 amino acids. This chain's CDR3 is CASSATGPRAFF. DNA for the CDR3: TGTGCCAGCAGCGCGACAGGTCCGAGAGCTTTCTTT.

The rearrangement joins TRBV25-1 to TRBJ1-2, with 10 bases identical to TRBD1. V gave up 7 bases and J gave up 6 bases; unmatched junction bases: 11. The CDR3 length is 15 residues. The germline gives CDR1 MGHDK, CDR2 SYGVNS. CDR3 sequence reads: CASTATGGDLDGYTF. The DNA for the CDR3 is TGTGCCAGCACCGCGACAGGGGGCGATCTTGATGGCTACACCTTC.

The chain is built from TRBV6-5 and TRBJ1-2; 7 positions match TRBD1. V lost 6 bases to trimming and J lost 2 bases; unmatched junction nucleotides: 9. Germline assignment: CDR1 MNHEY and CDR2 SVGAGI. This CDR3 is built from 15 residues. Written as DNA, the CDR3 is TGTGCCAGCAGCCCGACAGGGAGGTTGAACTATGGCTACACCTTC. Translated: CASSPTGRLNYGYTF.

This clone was counted between two and nine times. The genes are TRBV5-6 and TRBJ1-2, with D possibly being TRBD1 (5 bases). Germline assignment: CDR1 SGHDT and CDR2 YYEEEE. The V and J ends lost 0 bases and 6 bases respectively, with 15 bases between them. CDR3 length equals 15 residues. In nucleotides, the CDR3 is TGTGCCAGCAGCTTGGCGGGGGGACCGCAGCATGGCTACACCTTC. Amino acids: CASSLAGGPQHGYTF.

This chain uses TRBV27 with TRBJ1-5, with D maybe TRBD1 (6 bases). Germline values: CDR1 MNHEY, CDR2 SMNVEV (reference sequence). The CDR3 sequence is 18 residues long. With 0 bases removed from V and 1 base from J, the gap between germline ends came to 16 bases. The CDR3 protein is CASSLSKRQGWSNQPQHF. In nucleotides, the CDR3 is TGTGCCAGCAGTTTATCGAAAAGGCAGGGGTGGAGCAATCAGCCCCAGCATTTT.

The genes are TRBV5-1 and TRBJ1-3; D unresolved. The length of the CDR3 is 13 residues. Germline CDR1 reads SGHRS; CDR2 reads YFSETQ. Trimming left V 2 bases short and J 0 bases short, with 3 bases between. The CDR3 DNA is TGCGCCAGCAGCTTCGGCTCTGGAAACACCATATATTTT. It is translated as CASSFGSGNTIYF.

The V call is TRBV7-9, the J call TRBJ2-7; perhaps TRBD1 as D (6 bases). Looked up from germline, CDR1 is SEHNR and CDR2 is FQNEAQ (reference sequence). The CDR3 consists of 12 residues. V dropped 4 bases and J dropped 3 bases, with 7 bases sitting between them. The CDR3: CASSSTGYEQYF. CDR3 coding DNA: TGTGCCAGCAGCTCGACAGGCTACGAGCAGTACTTC.

This clone was counted a single time. The V gene is TRBV5-1, the J gene TRBJ1-2; D is unclear. V lost 0 bases, J lost 4 bases, and 10 bases lay in between. Germline V CDR1 and CDR2: SGHRS, YFSETQ. The CDR3 sequence is 14 residues long. The DNA for the CDR3 is TGCGCCAGCAGCTTGGGGTCTGAGGGCTATGGCTACACCTTC. This gives the protein CASSLGSEGYGYTF.

The rearrangement joins TRBV7-9 to TRBJ1-5; the D is unclear. The germline gives CDR1 SEHNR, CDR2 FQNEAQ (reference sequence). This CDR3 has 14 residues. V was trimmed by 0 bases and J by 4 bases, leaving 7 bases between them. CDR3 sequence reads: CASSLAGANQPQHF. CDR3 coding DNA: TGTGCCAGCAGCTTAGCGGGAGCAAATCAGCCCCAGCATTTT. Complete variable domain (other parts from reference TRBV7-9 and TRBJ1-5): DTGVSQNPRHKITKRGQNVTFRCDPISEHNRLYWYRQTLGQGPEFLTYFQNEAQLEKSRLLSDRFSAERPKGSFSTLEIQRTEQGDSAMYLCASSLAGANQPQHFGDGTRLSIL.

This clone came up once. J is TRBJ1-2 and V is TRBV5-4; D ambiguous. Trimming shortened V by 6 bases and J by 5 bases, and 14 bases separated the two germline ends. Germline V gene data show CDR1 as SGHNT and CDR2 as YYREEE (reference sequence). The CDR3 has 13 residues. The CDR3 coding sequence is TGTGCCAGCACCCGGGGAGAGAAGTATGGCTACACCTTC. It encodes CASTRGEKYGYTF. Complete variable domain (other parts from reference TRBV5-4 and TRBJ1-2): ETGVTQSPTHLIKTRGQQVTLRCSSQSGHNTVSWYQQALGQGPQFIFQYYREEENGRGNFPPRFSGLQFPNYSSELNVNALELDDSALYLCASTRGEKYGYTFGSGTRLTVV.

V is TRBV7-9 and J is TRBJ2-7; the match to TRBD1 covers 7 bases. CDR1 is SEHNR, CDR2 FQNEAQ, per germline (reference sequence). CDR3 length equals 14 residues. The J segment lost 5 bases and the V segment lost 5 bases, leaving 9 bases of the junction unmatched. As DNA, the CDR3 is TGTGCCAGCAGCCCCCAACACAGGGGCCACGAGCAGTACTTC. Its translation is CASSPQHRGHEQYF.

For the CDR3, the DNA is TGTGCCAGCAGTAGGGGCAGGGAGGGGACTGGGGCCAACGTCCTGACTTTC. This codes for CASSRGREGTGANVLTF. The gene calls are TRBV2 and TRBJ2-6, with 7 bases matching TRBD2. CDR1 is SNHLY and CDR2 is FYNNEI in the germline V gene. The CDR3 is 17 residues long. After removal of 5 bases from V and 2 bases from J, the junction contained 9 bases not matched to a gene.

This chain uses TRBV2 with TRBJ2-5; 9 bases fit TRBD2. The J call may be incorrect, as the DNA end agrees better with TRBJ2-7. The CDR3 is made up of 13 amino acids. Germline loops: CDR1 SNHLY, CDR2 FYNNEI. The CDR3 region is CASMRGGQYEQYF. CDR3 bases: TGTGCCAGCATGCGGGGGGGGCAGTACGAGCAGTACTTC.

The chain has TRBV27 and TRBJ2-1; the D is unclear. Looked up from germline, CDR1 is MNHEY and CDR2 is SMNVEV (reference sequence). Trimming left V 3 bases short and J 5 bases short, with 8 bases between. The CDR3 totals 13 residues. The CDR3 sequence: CASSFLSDNEQFF. CDR3 coding DNA: TGTGCCAGCAGTTTTCTTTCAGACAATGAGCAGTTCTTC.

The CDR3 coding sequence is TGTGCCAGCAGCCCCACGGACTCCCCTAATGAAAAACTGTTTTTT. Its translation: CASSPTDSPNEKLFF. The rearrangement joins TRBV6-5 to TRBJ1-4; D call uncertain. The CDR3 has 15 amino acids. Trimming cost V 6 bases and J 3 bases, with 14 bases left between them. Germline V gene data show CDR1 as MNHEY and CDR2 as SVGAGI.

The genes are TRBV19 and TRBJ1-1, with 9 bases matching TRBD1. Trimming removed 3 bases from V and 5 bases from J; junction bases left unmatched: 10. The germline CDR1 and CDR2 sequences are LNHDA and SQIVND (reference sequence). CDR3 length equals 16 residues. DNA of the CDR3: TGTGCCAGTAGTATGTTTGGGGGGACAGGGAGGACTGAAGCTTTCTTT. Translated: CASSMFGGTGRTEAFF.

This clone was seen just once. The rearrangement joins TRBV10-3 to TRBJ2-7; a weak D match, TRBD1 (6 bases). From germline, CDR1 is ENHRY and CDR2 SYGVKD. CDR3 length: 12 amino acids. V was pared by 4 bases and J by 6 bases, with 10 bases between. The CDR3 region is CAISGGPSEQYF. The CDR3 nucleotides read TGTGCCATCAGTGGGGGGCCTAGCGAGCAGTACTTC.

The genes are TRBV9 and TRBJ2-3, with 8 bases aligning to TRBD2. Germline values: CDR1 SGDLS, CDR2 YYNGEE. V lost 2 bases and J lost 6; bases outside the gene matches: 8. The CDR3 loop spans 15 amino acids. CDR3 sequence: CASSVGGGRVDTQYF. The CDR3 region has the DNA TGTGCCAGCAGCGTCGGGGGGGGTAGGGTGGATACGCAGTATTTT.

The chain combines TRBV7-2 with TRBJ1-5, with 10 nucleotides matching TRBD1. CDR3 length equals 17 residues. With 4 bases clipped from V and 6 bases from J, the junction kept 12 bases outside the gene matches. CDR1 is SGHTA and CDR2 is FQGNSA in the germline V gene. This CDR3 reads CASSSDRGPRARQPQHF. As DNA, the CDR3 is TGTGCCAGCAGCTCCGACAGGGGGCCTCGGGCACGTCAGCCCCAGCATTTT.

The chain links TRBV7-3 to TRBJ2-3; D might be TRBD2 (6 bases). Looked up from germline, CDR1 is SGHTA and CDR2 is FQGTGA. V lost 8 bases and J 6 bases, leaving 9 bases between the germline ends. This CDR3 is 11 amino acids long. The CDR3 nucleotides are TGTGCCAGCCCCCTAGCGGATACGCAGTATTTT. This sequence encodes CASPLADTQYF.

The J gene is TRBJ2-3, the V gene TRBV4-1, with 12 bases that match TRBD2. CDR1 MGHRA and CDR2 YSYEKL come from the germline V gene. The V gene end was trimmed by 0 bases and the J gene end by 5 bases; junction bases not matched to a gene: 9. CDR3 length equals 18 residues. The CDR3: CASSQDKASGGAGDTQYF. The DNA for the CDR3 is TGCGCCAGCAGCCAAGATAAGGCTAGCGGGGGGGCGGGAGATACGCAGTATTTT.

V and J are TRBV5-5 and TRBJ1-2; TRBD1 agrees at 11 bases. V shed 3 bases and J 13 bases; nucleotides not matched to a gene: 5. This CDR3 region has 12 residues. Germline CDR1 and CDR2: SGHKS and YYEKEE (reference sequence). CDR3 in amino acids: CASSSGQGAVTF. CDR3 DNA: TGTGCCAGCAGCTCAGGACAGGGGGCAGTCACCTTC.